In its sample, the clone carrying this T cell receptor (beta chain) was seen once. The antigen remains unidentified. The assay was immunoSEQ multiplex PCR, and TCRdb's table has in-frame clones only and misses some. The table has 35,000 to 40,000 clones, about three quarters seen once. Germline CDR1 and CDR2: LGHNT and FRNRAP. CDR3 length: 21 amino acids. Trimming shortened V by 4 bases and J by 4 bases, and 32 bases separated the two germline ends. This sample is part of a study of OX40 agonist ivuxolimab in advanced cancers. Study overall: Eligibility admitted prior anti-PD-1, anti-PD-L1 or anti-CTLA-4 therapy; roughly 40% had some.

Regarding the study as a whole: What antigens the expanded peripheral T cells recognized was never established. Part of the nonresponder group also had normalized T-cell clonal expansion that was low.

This sequence was found in an adult with an advanced solid tumor such as melanoma, head and neck, liver or kidney cancer. The material sequenced was CD4+ or CD8+ T cells sorted from blood, taken in a trial of the OX40 agonist ivuxolimab. The J gene is TRBJ1-3, the V gene TRBV12-5; perhaps TRBD1 as D (6 bases). CDR3 amino acids: CASGSVVPLDRTTLAGNTIYF. CDR3 nucleotides: TGTGCTAGTGGTTCCGTGGTGCCCCTAGACAGGACCACCCTGGCGGGAAACACCATATATTTT.